This TCR beta chain came from a study of blood T cell repertoires in COVID-19. Profiling relied on immunoSEQ multiplex PCR, and the TCRdb table lists in-frame clones only, not all of them. The sample shows roughly 360,000 clones, approximately 88% of them seen only once. This clone turned up a few times. The source is a woman in her 30s with acute COVID-19. The sample consisted of PBMCs or T cells enriched from blood (not recorded which).

The CDR3 DNA sequence: TGTGCCACCAGCAGGACAGGGACAATCACTGAAGCTTTCTTT. This codes for CATSRTGTITEAFF. The J gene is TRBJ1-1, the V gene TRBV15; 7 positions match TRBD1. V shed 3 bases, J shed 4 bases, and the junction held 5 bases outside the gene matches. In germline, CDR1 is LNHNV, CDR2 YYDKDF (reference sequence). This CDR3 spans 14 amino acids.